Sequencing of this TCR beta chain was carried out in a study of blood T cells in healthy people across ages. A second about 6 to 12 cycle PCR used barcoded and J-beta primers. A single record per CDR3 protein comes from TCRdb applying MiXCR to the 5' RACE reads. The sample has some 1 million distinct CDR3 sequences; under 45% are singletons. Per the germline V gene, CDR1 is SQVTM and CDR2 is ANQGSEA. The CDR3 sequence is 14 residues long. Trimming shortened V by 6 bases and J by 0 bases, and 14 bases separated the two germline ends. As regards this clonotype: A much larger clone differs from this one at a single base, so this may be a read error.

The receptor comes from a woman in her sixties or seventies in good health. Sequenced: blood. This chain links TRBV29-1 with TRBJ1-2, with D unresolved. The CDR3 is CSVIFDASNYGYTF. For the CDR3, the DNA is TGCAGCGTCATCTTTGACGCTTCTAACTATGGCTACACCTTC.